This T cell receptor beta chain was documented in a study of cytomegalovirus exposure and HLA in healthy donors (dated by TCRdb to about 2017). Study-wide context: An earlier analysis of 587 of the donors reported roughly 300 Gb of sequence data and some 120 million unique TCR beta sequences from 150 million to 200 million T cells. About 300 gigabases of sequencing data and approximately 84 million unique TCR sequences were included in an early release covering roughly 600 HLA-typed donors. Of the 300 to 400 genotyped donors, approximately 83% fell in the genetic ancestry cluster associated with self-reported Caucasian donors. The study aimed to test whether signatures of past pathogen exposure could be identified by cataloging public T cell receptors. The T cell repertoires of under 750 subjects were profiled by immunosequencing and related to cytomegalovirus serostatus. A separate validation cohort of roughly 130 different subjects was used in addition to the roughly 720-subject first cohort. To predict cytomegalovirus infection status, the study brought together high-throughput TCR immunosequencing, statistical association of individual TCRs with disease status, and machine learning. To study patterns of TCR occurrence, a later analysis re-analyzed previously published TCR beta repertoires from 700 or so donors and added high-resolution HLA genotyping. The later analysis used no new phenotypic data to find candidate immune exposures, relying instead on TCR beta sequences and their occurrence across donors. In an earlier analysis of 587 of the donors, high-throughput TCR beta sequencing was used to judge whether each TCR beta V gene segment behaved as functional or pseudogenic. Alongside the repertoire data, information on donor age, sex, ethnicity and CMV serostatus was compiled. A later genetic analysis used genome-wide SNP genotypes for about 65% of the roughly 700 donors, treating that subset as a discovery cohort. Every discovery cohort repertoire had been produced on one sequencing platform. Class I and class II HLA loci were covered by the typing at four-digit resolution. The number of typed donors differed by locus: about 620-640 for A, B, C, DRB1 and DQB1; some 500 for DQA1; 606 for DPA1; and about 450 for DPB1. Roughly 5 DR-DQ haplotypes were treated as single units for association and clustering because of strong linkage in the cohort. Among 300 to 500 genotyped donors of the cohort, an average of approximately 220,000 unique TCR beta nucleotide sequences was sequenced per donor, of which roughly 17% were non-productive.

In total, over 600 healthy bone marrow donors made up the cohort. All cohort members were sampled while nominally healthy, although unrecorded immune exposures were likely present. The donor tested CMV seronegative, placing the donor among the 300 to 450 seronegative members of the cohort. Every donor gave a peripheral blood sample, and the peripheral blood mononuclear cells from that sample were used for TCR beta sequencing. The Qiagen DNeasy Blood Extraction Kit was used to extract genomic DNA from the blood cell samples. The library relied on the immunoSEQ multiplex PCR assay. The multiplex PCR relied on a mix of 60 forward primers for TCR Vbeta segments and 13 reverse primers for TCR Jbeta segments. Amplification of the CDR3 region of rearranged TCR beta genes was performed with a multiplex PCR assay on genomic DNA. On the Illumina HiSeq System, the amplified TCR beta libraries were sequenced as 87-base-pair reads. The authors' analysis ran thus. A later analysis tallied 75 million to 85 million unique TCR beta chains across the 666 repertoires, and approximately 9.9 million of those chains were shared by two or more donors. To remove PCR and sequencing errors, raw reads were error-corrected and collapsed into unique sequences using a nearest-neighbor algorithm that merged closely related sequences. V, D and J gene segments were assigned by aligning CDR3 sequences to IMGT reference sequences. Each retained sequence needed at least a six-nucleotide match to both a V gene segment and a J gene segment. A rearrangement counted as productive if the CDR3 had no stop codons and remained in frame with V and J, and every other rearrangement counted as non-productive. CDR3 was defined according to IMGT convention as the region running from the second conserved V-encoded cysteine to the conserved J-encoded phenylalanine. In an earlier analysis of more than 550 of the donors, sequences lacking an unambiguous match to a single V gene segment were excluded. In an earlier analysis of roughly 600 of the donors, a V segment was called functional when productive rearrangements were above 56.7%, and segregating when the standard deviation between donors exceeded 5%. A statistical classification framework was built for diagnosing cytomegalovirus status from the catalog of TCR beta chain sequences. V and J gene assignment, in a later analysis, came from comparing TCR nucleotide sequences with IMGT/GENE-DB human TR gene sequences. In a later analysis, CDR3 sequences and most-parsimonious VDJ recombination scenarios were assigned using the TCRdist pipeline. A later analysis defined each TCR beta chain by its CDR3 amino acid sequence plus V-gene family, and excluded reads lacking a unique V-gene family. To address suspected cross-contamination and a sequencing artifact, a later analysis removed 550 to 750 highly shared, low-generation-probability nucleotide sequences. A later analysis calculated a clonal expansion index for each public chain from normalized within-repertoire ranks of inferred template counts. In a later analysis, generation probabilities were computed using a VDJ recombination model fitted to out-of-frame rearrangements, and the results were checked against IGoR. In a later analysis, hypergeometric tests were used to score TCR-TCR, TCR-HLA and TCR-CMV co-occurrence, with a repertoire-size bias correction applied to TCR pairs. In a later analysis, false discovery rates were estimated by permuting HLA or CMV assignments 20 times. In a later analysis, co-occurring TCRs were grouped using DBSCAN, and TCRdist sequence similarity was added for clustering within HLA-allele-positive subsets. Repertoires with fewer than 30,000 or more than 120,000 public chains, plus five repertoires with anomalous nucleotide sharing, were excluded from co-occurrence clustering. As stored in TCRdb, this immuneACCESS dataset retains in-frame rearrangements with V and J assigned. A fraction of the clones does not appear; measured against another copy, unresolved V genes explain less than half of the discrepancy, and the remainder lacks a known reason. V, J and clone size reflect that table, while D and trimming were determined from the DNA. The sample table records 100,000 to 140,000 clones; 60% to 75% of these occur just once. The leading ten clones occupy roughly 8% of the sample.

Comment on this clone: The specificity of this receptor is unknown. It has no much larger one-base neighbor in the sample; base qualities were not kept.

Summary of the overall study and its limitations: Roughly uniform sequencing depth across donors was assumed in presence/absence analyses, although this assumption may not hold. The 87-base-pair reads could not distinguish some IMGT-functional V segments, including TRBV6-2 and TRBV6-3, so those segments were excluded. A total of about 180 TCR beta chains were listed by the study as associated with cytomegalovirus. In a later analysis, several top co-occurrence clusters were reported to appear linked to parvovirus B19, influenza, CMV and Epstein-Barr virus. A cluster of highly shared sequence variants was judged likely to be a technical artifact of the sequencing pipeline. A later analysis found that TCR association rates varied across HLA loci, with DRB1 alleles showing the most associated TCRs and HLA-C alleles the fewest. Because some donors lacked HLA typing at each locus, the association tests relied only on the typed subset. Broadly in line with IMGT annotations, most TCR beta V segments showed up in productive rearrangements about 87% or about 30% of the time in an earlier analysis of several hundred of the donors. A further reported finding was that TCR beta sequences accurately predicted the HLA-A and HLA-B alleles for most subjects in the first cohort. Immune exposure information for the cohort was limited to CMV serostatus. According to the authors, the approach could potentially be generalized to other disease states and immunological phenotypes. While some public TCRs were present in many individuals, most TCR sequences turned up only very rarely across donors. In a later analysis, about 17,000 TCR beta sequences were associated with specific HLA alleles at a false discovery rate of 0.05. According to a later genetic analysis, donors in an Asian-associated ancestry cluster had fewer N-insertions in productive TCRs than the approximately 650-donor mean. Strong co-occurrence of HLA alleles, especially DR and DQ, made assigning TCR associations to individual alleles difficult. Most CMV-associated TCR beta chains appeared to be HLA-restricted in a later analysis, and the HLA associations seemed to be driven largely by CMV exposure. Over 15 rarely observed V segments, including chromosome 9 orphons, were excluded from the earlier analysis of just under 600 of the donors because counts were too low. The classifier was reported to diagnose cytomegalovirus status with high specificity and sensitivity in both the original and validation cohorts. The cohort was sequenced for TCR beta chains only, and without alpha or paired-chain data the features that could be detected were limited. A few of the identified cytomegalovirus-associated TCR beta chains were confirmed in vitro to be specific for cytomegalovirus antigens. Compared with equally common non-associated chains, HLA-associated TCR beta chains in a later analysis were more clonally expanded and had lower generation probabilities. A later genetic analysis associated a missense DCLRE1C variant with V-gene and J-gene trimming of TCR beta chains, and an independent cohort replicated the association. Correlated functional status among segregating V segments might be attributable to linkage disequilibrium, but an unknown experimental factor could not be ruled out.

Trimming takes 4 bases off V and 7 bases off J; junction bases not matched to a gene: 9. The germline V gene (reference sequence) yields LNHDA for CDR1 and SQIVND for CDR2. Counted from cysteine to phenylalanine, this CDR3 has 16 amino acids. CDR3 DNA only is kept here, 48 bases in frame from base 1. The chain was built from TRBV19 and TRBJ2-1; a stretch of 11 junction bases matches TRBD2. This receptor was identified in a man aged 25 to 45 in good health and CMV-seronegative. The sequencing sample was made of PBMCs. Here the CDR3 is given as CASSTYSGRARNEQFF. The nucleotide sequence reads TGTGCCAGTAGTACCTATAGCGGGAGGGCCAGGAATGAGCAGTTCTTC.